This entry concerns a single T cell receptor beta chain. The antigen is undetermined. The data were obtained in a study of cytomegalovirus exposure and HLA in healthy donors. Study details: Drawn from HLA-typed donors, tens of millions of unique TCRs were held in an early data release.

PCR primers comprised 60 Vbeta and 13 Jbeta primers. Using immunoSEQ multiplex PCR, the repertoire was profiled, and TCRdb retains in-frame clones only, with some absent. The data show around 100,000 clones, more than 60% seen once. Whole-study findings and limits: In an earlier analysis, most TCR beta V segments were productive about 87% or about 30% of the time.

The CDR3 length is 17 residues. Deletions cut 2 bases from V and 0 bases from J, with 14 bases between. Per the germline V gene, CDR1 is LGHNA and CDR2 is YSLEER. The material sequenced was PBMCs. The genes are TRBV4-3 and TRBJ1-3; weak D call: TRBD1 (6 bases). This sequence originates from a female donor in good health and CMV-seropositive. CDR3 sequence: CASSQLQGANSGNTIYF. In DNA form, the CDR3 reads TGCGCCAGCAGCCAACTACAGGGTGCCAACTCTGGAAACACCATATATTTT.